Below are 23 T cell receptor beta chains sequenced from a single sample in a study of T cells in Graves' hyperthyroidism and ophthalmopathy. TCR beta CDR3 region amplification was performed from RNA transcripts. The HTBI primer set drove a first-round RT-PCR of the TCR CDR3. MiXCR, applied by TCRdb to the multiplex PCR reads, yields one record per CDR3 protein. The repertoire holds around 300,000 distinct CDR3 sequences, about an eighth seen once, with around 7.9% in the top ten. Specimen: blood. The receptors were sampled from a woman in her thirties with Graves' hyperthyroidism that later progressed to Graves' ophthalmopathy.

This clonotype was counted many times. The chain links TRBV6-1 to TRBJ1-1, with 10 bases fitting TRBD1. This CDR3 contains 11 residues. The junction had 1 base not matched to a gene; V was cut back by 6 bases and J by 9 bases. Germline CDR1 MNHNS, CDR2 SASEGT. DNA of the CDR3: TGTGCCAGCAGGACAGGGGGCAAAGCTTTCTTT. Residues: CASRTGGKAFF.

This clonotype was counted at least ten times. The V and J genes are TRBV27 and TRBJ1-6; perhaps TRBD1 as D (5 bases). The CDR3 extends over 18 amino acids. CDR1 is MNHEY and CDR2 is SMNVEV in the germline V gene (reference sequence). The germline V and J ends were trimmed by 5 bases and 0 bases, with 17 bases remaining between them. The DNA of the CDR3 is TGTGCCAGCAGTCTTCGGGCCCCGGGACGCTCCTATAATTCACCCCTCCACTTT. Translated, it gives CASSLRAPGRSYNSPLHF.

This clonotype was seen repeatedly, ten times or more. The chain combines TRBV7-9 with TRBJ2-7, with D maybe TRBD1 (5 bases). Germline CDR1 is SEHNR and CDR2 is FQNEAQ (reference sequence). The CDR3 spans 14 residues. V was pared by 4 bases and J by 0 bases, with 10 bases between. This CDR3 reads CASSSPGSSYEQYF. The CDR3 DNA is TGTGCCAGCAGCTCCCCAGGGTCCTCCTACGAGCAGTACTTC.

This sequence joins TRBV28 and TRBJ1-3; the D is unclear. This CDR3 contains 14 residues. Germline CDR1 and CDR2: MDHEN and SYDVKM. Trimming took 10 bases from V and 8 from J, leaving 21 bases between them. CDR3 amino acids: CATQSTTLADTIYF. CDR3 DNA: TGTGCCACCCAATCCACGACCCTTGCGGACACCATATATTTT. Full variable domain (outside the CDR3, taken from reference TRBV28 and TRBJ1-3): DVKVTQSSRYLVKRTGEKVFLECVQDMDHENMFWYRQDPGLGLRLIYFSYDVKMKEKGDIPEGYSVSREKKERFSLILESASTNQTSMYLCATQSTTLADTIYFGEGSWLTVV.

This clonotype was counted ten times or more. The chain carries TRBV6-1 and TRBJ2-7; D might be TRBD2 (6 bases). The CDR3 runs 15 residues. Germline values: CDR1 MNHNS, CDR2 SASEGT. The V gene lost 5 bases and the J gene lost 1 base, with 15 bases spanning the gap. CDR3 nucleotide sequence: TGTGCCAGCAGTAAAAACCCGGGACTGTCCTACGAGCAGTACTTC. It specifies CASSKNPGLSYEQYF.

This chain uses TRBV29-1 with TRBJ2-1; D call uncertain. CDR1 SQVTM and CDR2 ANQGSEA come from the germline V gene. The CDR3 runs to 13 residues. Deletions cut 7 bases from V and 3 bases from J, with 13 bases between. CDR3 loop: CSARTILYNEQFF. CDR3 DNA sequence: TGCAGCGCGCGGACGATTCTCTACAATGAGCAGTTCTTC.

The chain combines TRBV19 with TRBJ2-3; no firm D call. The CDR3 loop spans 14 amino acids. V shed 0 bases and J shed 1 base, with 5 bases lying between them. Germline CDR1 reads LNHDA; CDR2 reads SQIVND (reference sequence). The CDR3 loop is CASSIDKGTDTQYF. CDR3 DNA sequence: TGTGCCAGTAGTATAGACAAGGGCACAGATACGCAGTATTTT.

The chain carries TRBV7-2 and TRBJ1-2, with no clear D. Germline CDR1 reads SGHTA; CDR2 reads FQGNSA. The length of the CDR3 is 10 residues. Trimming removed 8 bases at V and 7 bases at J, with 8 bases between. The CDR3 region has the DNA TGTGCCAGCGGACCCCCTGGCTACACCTTC. Its translation is CASGPPGYTF.

This clonotype appeared many times. This chain uses TRBV7-9 with TRBJ2-7, with TRBD2 as a possible D gene (6 bases). The CDR3 totals 12 residues. CDR1 is SEHNR, CDR2 FQNEAQ, per germline (reference sequence). Trimming left V 3 bases short and J 6 bases short, with 9 bases between. The CDR3 sequence: CASSFAGLEQYF. CDR3 sequence (DNA): TGTGCCAGCAGCTTCGCGGGACTCGAGCAGTACTTC.

This clonotype was counted at least ten times. This rearrangement joins TRBV12-3 or TRBV12-4 to TRBJ1-6; 7 bases are a match to TRBD1. J gave up 10 bases and V 4 bases, and 10 bases lay outside the gene matches. This CDR3 has 15 amino acids. CDR3 nucleotides: TGTGCCAGCAGTTCGGCCGGGACAGCCTCATCACCCCTCCACTTT. It is translated as CASSSAGTASSPLHF.

This clonotype occurred many times. In DNA, the CDR3 is TGTGCCAGCAGCCGGGGACTAGCGGCCCTGGGGACCCAGTACTTC. Its protein product is CASSRGLAALGTQYF. The chain joins TRBV6-2 or TRBV6-3 to TRBJ2-5; 11 bases map to TRBD2. The length of the CDR3 is 15 residues. V lost 6 bases, J lost 7 bases, and 10 bases stayed unmatched. Germline CDR1 reads MNHEY; CDR2 reads SVGEGT.

In this sample, this clonotype turned up many times. The DNA for the CDR3 is TGTGCCTGGAGTGAGGGGGTAAGCTCCTACAATGAGCAGTTCTTC. This encodes CAWSEGVSSYNEQFF. The chain joins TRBV30 to TRBJ2-1; possibly TRBD1 for D (6 bases). The CDR3 spans 15 residues. V gave up 1 base and J gave up 0 bases, with 10 bases separating them. In germline, CDR1 is GTSNPN, CDR2 SVGIG (reference sequence).

This clonotype has at least ten counts. The rearrangement uses TRBV27 and TRBJ2-2; 9 nucleotides line up with TRBD1. The CDR3 runs to 15 residues. Germline loops: CDR1 MNHEY, CDR2 SMNVEV (reference sequence). V dropped 6 bases and J dropped 3; count of bases not matched to a gene: 5. The CDR3 loop reads CASSRWDRDTGELFF. DNA for the CDR3: TGTGCCAGCAGCCGCTGGGACAGGGACACCGGGGAGCTGTTTTTT.

As regards this clonotype: A much more abundant neighbour one base away suggests this may be a read error. The chain has TRBV6-2 or TRBV6-3 and TRBJ1-1; D is ambiguous. V lost 6 bases to trimming and J lost 4 bases, with 24 bases between them. CDR3 size: 17 residues. CDR1 MNHEY and CDR2 SVGEGT come from the germline V gene. This CDR3 reads CASSEELRRNLSTEAFF. The CDR3 DNA is TGTGCCAGCAGCGAGGAACTCAGGCGCAACCTGAGCACTGAAGCTTTCTTT.

As for this clonotype: A much bigger clone sits one base away, suggesting this may be a read error. The CDR3 does not end in the conserved phenylalanine or tryptophan, so this is likely a read error. The chain joins TRBV29-1 to TRBJ1-1; tentative D call: TRBD1 (6 bases). With 3 bases removed from V and 9 bases from J, the gap between germline ends came to 14 bases. The germline gives CDR1 SQVTM, CDR2 ANQGSEA. This CDR3 comprises 12 residues. This CDR3 is CSVDGGTLQAFL. The CDR3 coding sequence is TGCAGCGTTGATGGTGGGACATTACAAGCTTTCCTT.

This clonotype was detected ten times or more. J is TRBJ2-1 and V is TRBV3-1; 10 bases are a match to TRBD2. CDR1 and CDR2 from the germline V gene are LGHDT and YNNKEL (reference sequence). CDR3 length equals 13 residues. V dropped 4 bases and J dropped 10; count of bases not matched to a gene: 4. CDR3 sequence reads: CASSPRTSGEQFF. DNA of the CDR3: TGTGCCAGCAGCCCTCGGACTAGCGGAGAGCAGTTCTTC.

This clonotype was found once. A much bigger clone sits one base away, suggesting this may be a read error. The chain employs TRBV2 and TRBJ2-2; 7 nucleotides align to TRBD1. Germline V gives CDR1 SNHLY, CDR2 FYNNEI. This CDR3 has 13 residues. Trimming removed 11 bases from V and 6 bases from J; junction bases left unmatched: 9. The CDR3 region is CAGTGELAGELFF. The CDR3 DNA sequence: TGTGCCGGTACAGGGGAACTCGCCGGGGAGCTGTTTTTT.

This clonotype came up a few times. V is TRBV7-2 and J is TRBJ1-1; TRBD1 might be the D (6 bases). The CDR3 is made up of 15 amino acids. V was clipped by 1 base and J by 1 base, with 10 bases between them. Germline CDR1 and CDR2: SGHTA and FQGNSA. The CDR3 DNA reads TGTGCCAGCAGCTTAGACCCACAGGGGAACACTGAAGCTTTCTTT. Translation: CASSLDPQGNTEAFF.

The table lists this clonotype with many counts. The CDR3 nucleotides read TGTGCCAGCAGCTTAGTTCTGCAGGCGCAAGAGACCCAGTACTTC. It specifies CASSLVLQAQETQYF. This chain uses TRBV7-8 with TRBJ2-5; no clear D gene. CDR1 and CDR2 (germline): SGHVS, FQNEAQ. Trimming removed 1 base at V and 2 bases at J, with 11 bases between. This CDR3 region has 15 residues.

Turning to this clonotype: Germline is not matched at one junction end, which may reflect a read error. This chain uses TRBV28 with TRBJ2-2; D possibly corresponds to TRBD2 (5 bases). CDR3 length equals 16 residues. Looked up from germline, CDR1 is MDHEN and CDR2 is SYDVKM. CDR3 residues: CASSLWPGSNTGKLFF. CDR3 in DNA: TGTGCCAGCAGTTTATGGCCCGGATCGAACACCGGGAAGCTGTTTTTT.

This clonotype was recorded at least ten times. The genes are TRBV11-2 and TRBJ2-5; D unresolved. This CDR3 has 15 residues. V lost 0 bases, J lost 6 bases, and 14 bases lay in between. CDR1 is SGHAT and CDR2 is FQNNGV in the germline V gene. The CDR3 loop reads CASSLEGSRAKTQYF. CDR3 DNA: TGTGCCAGCAGCTTAGAGGGCAGTCGCGCGAAGACCCAGTACTTC.

This clonotype came up many times. This chain joins TRBV11-1 and TRBJ2-3; the match to TRBD2 covers 9 bases. V dropped 3 bases and J dropped 2; count of bases not matched to a gene: 6. CDR1 is SGHAT, CDR2 FQDESV, per germline (reference sequence). The CDR3 is 16 residues long. The CDR3 region is CASSFGGRAYTDTQYF. The CDR3 region has the DNA TGTGCCAGCAGCTTTGGCGGGAGGGCCTACACAGATACGCAGTATTTT.

This sequence joins TRBV6-5 and TRBJ2-4, with 7 bases that match TRBD1. The J segment lost 0 bases and the V segment lost 4 bases, leaving 9 bases of the junction unmatched. The germline V gene encodes CDR1 MNHEY and CDR2 SVGAGI. The CDR3 is 17 residues long. In DNA, the CDR3 is TGTGCCAGCAGTTCGACAGGGAAGGGGCTAGCCAAAAACATTCAGTACTTC. Its translation: CASSSTGKGLAKNIQYF.